This TCR beta chain is drawn from a study of cytomegalovirus exposure and HLA in healthy donors. Points from the study as a whole: Later, an analysis found that TCR clusters from the first cohort tended to co-occur in the roughly 120 validation repertoires. The investigators catalogued about 170 TCR beta chains as cytomegalovirus-associated. Reports described diagnosis of cytomegalovirus status by the classifier as highly specific and sensitive.

As for this clone: Its antigen is currently unknown.

The approximately 120-subject validation cohort, separate from the 666-subject first cohort, included the donors. Assay used: immunoSEQ multiplex PCR; TCRdb lists only in-frame clones, some missing. The sample yields fewer than 120,000 clones, roughly 88% seen once. V was shortened by 2 bases and J by 5 bases, with 7 bases between the two germline ends. Germline loops: CDR1 KGHSH, CDR2 LQKENI. CDR3 size: 13 residues. The clonotype originates from a woman younger than 45 in good health and CMV-seropositive. V and J are TRBV18 and TRBJ1-5; D is undetermined. The sample was PBMCs. CDR3 DNA: TGTGCCAGCTCACCATTAAGAGATCAGCCCCAGCATTTT. It translates to CASSPLRDQPQHF.